A single sample is the source of the 3 T cell receptor beta chains below, sequenced in a study of blood T cells in healthy people across ages. With a J-beta primer mix and a sample-barcoded 5' primer, a second PCR ran 7 to 11 cycles. MiXCR, applied by TCRdb to the 5' RACE reads, yields one record per CDR3 protein. The sample contains about 1,000,000 distinct CDR3 sequences, 35% to 50% of which appear only once. Material for sequencing was blood. The receptors shown here come from a woman aged 60-75 years in good health.

V gene TRBV20-1 combines with J gene TRBJ2-1, with D uncertain. Germline-derived CDR1 and CDR2 are DFQATT and SNEGSKA (reference sequence). Trimming left V 5 bases short and J 0 bases short, with 14 bases between. This CDR3 has 15 residues. The chain's CDR3 is CSAGPIRSSYNEQFF. The CDR3 bases are TGCAGTGCTGGACCAATACGTAGCTCCTACAATGAGCAGTTCTTC.

The chain uses TRBV21-1 and TRBJ1-5; the D call in the table, TRBD1, was not verified against the DNA. TRBV21-1 is an annotated pseudogene. The CDR3 is 18 amino acids. The CDR3 reads CARIGTSGGGDRNQPQHF. CDR3 bases: TGTGCACGAATAGGCACATCCGGAGGGGGGGATAGGAATCAGCCCCAGCATTTT.

This clonotype was seen only a few times. The V call is TRBV5-1, the J call TRBJ2-3; 15 bases match TRBD2. The CDR3 is made up of 16 amino acids. CDR1 and CDR2 from the germline V gene are SGHRS and YFSETQ. V dropped 4 bases and J dropped 5; count of bases not matched to a gene: 5. CDR3 region: CASSGTSGRPGDTQYF. DNA of the CDR3: TGCGCCAGCAGCGGGACTAGCGGGAGGCCGGGAGATACGCAGTATTTT.